The clone carrying this TCR beta chain was detected a few times. As yet, its antigen is unknown. This may stem from a read error, because a much larger clone lies one nucleotide away. RNA was extracted from bulk tissue without any cell sorting. The normal lung tissue was taken more than 3 cm from the tumor edge. Newly diagnosed lung cancer patients had thoracic surgery in China, August–November 2014, without prior chemotherapy. Three rounds of nested PCR, following a modified ARM-PCR protocol, produced the TCRbeta library. TCRdb passed the multiplex PCR reads through MiXCR, listing each CDR3 protein once. The sample holds tens of thousands of distinct CDR3 sequences; around 67% are singletons and the top ten take roughly 19%. This specimen comes from a study of tumor and adjacent non-tumor tissue in lung cancer. Overall study findings and caveats: TCR diversity was significantly greater in tumor than normal lung tissue.

Germline V gene data show CDR1 as GTSNPN and CDR2 as SVGIG (reference sequence). The CDR3 has 12 amino acids. This chain connects TRBV30 to TRBJ1-2, with D tentatively TRBD1 (6 bases). The clonotype was recovered from a woman in her thirties or forties with non-small cell lung cancer. Sample: distant non-tumor lung tissue. The CDR3 region is CVWGVGGRSYTF. CDR3 DNA sequence: TGTGTCTGGGGGGTAGGGGGGAGGAGCTACACCTTC.